The clone carrying this T cell receptor (beta chain) was observed many times. Its antigen is unknown. Per germline, CDR1 KGHSH and CDR2 LQKENI. The CDR3 totals 14 residues. Trimming pared 2 bases from V and 3 bases from J, leaving 9 bases between. Both TRBC1 and TRBC2 were covered by a beta constant-region primer of two equimolar oligonucleotides. The ligated cDNA underwent four PCR rounds using SP2 and nested alpha and beta constant-region primers. TCRdb passed the UMI-ligation and nested PCR reads through MiXCR, listing each CDR3 protein once. The table has about 90,000 distinct CDR3 sequences, around 11% seen once; the top ten hold 0.12% to 0.15%. The entry originates in a study of naive and memory T cell subsets. Study-wide results and caveats: Possibly reflecting memory cells re-expressing CD45RA, a few larger clonotypes occurred in naive repertoires, especially CD8.

The rearrangement joins TRBV18 to TRBJ2-3, with D unclear. The sequenced sample was naive CD4+ T cells from blood. This receptor was obtained from a human donor in good health. The CDR3 nucleotides are TGTGCCAGCTCACCAGACGTGGGGACAGATACGCAGTATTTT. Encoded protein: CASSPDVGTDTQYF.